One and the same sample provided the 23 T cell receptor beta chains below, sequenced in a study of T cells after yellow fever vaccination. TCRdb analysed the 5' RACE reads with MiXCR anew, one entry per CDR3 protein. The data show about 350,000 distinct CDR3 sequences, under 14% seen once. Source: PBMCs, taken on the day of the first yellow fever vaccination. These receptors all come from a man in his late teens or twenties who received the YFV17D yellow fever vaccine.

This rearrangement joins TRBV28 to TRBJ2-4; D not certain. The CDR3 has 11 amino acids. Germline V lookup: CDR1 MDHEN, CDR2 SYDVKM. Trimming removed 5 bases at V and 8 bases at J, with 7 bases between. The CDR3 DNA reads TGTGCCAGCAGTCCAAGGGACATTCAGTACTTC. Its translation is CASSPRDIQYF.

The chain combines TRBV2 with TRBJ2-1; D is unclear. The CDR3 contains 13 residues. With 7 bases removed from V and 10 bases from J, the gap between germline ends came to 17 bases. Germline CDR1 is SNHLY and CDR2 is FYNNEI. DNA for the CDR3: TGTGCCAGCATCGAGGCCCGTTATGGGGAGCAGTTCTTC. Translating gives CASIEARYGEQFF.

This clonotype was seen many times. The V and J genes are TRBV2 and TRBJ2-2; maybe TRBD2 (6 bases). This CDR3 has 13 residues. Trimming pared 6 bases from V and 6 bases from J, leaving 11 bases between. Germline V CDR1 and CDR2: SNHLY, FYNNEI. CDR3 sequence reads: CASRVREAGELFF. The CDR3 DNA reads TGTGCCAGCAGGGTCAGGGAGGCCGGGGAGCTGTTTTTT.

The table lists this clonotype with a few counts. The V and J genes are TRBV20-1 and TRBJ2-5, with 15 bases identical to TRBD2. The CDR3 spans 20 residues. Germline V gene sequence: CDR1 DFQATT, CDR2 SNEGSKA (reference sequence). The J segment lost 1 base and the V segment lost 1 base, leaving 13 bases of the junction unmatched. CDR3 amino acids: CSARGPNGLAGGRTQETQYF. The CDR3 region has the DNA TGCAGTGCTAGAGGCCCCAATGGACTAGCGGGGGGGCGTACCCAAGAGACCCAGTACTTC.

The J gene is TRBJ2-1, the V gene TRBV10-3; D may match TRBD1 or TRBD2 (6 bases each). Trimming removed 0 bases at V and 7 bases at J, with 10 bases between. Germline V gene data show CDR1 as ENHRY and CDR2 as SYGVKD. CDR3 length: 14 residues. Here the CDR3 reads CAISESPGANEQFF. The CDR3 bases are TGTGCCATCAGTGAGTCCCCGGGGGCGAATGAGCAGTTCTTC.

At least ten counts were recorded for this clonotype. CDR3 DNA: TGCAGTGCTGAGACAGGATCCTACGAGCAGTACGTC. This gives the protein CSAETGSYEQYV. The chain uses TRBV20-1 and TRBJ2-7; weak D call: TRBD1 (6 bases). There are 12 residues in the CDR3. Trimming cost V 5 bases and J 1 base, with 9 bases left between them. The germline V gene has CDR1 DFQATT and CDR2 SNEGSKA (reference sequence).

The sample holds many counts of this clonotype. V gene TRBV5-1 combines with J gene TRBJ2-5; D gene ambiguous. Germline V gene sequence: CDR1 SGHRS, CDR2 YFSETQ. V lost 4 bases and J 2 bases, leaving 6 bases between the germline ends. This CDR3 is built from 12 residues. CDR3 in DNA: TGCGCCAGCAGCACCCAGCAAGAGACCCAGTACTTC. It encodes CASSTQQETQYF.

This clonotype has a handful of counts. The rearrangement joins TRBV7-2 to TRBJ1-1; 7 bases are shared with TRBD1. V lost 3 bases and J lost 0; bases outside the gene matches: 4. Per germline, CDR1 SGHTA and CDR2 FQGNSA. The CDR3 runs to 15 residues. In DNA, the CDR3 is TGTGCCAGCAGCTTCAGGGGGAGGATGAACACTGAAGCTTTCTTT. Amino acids: CASSFRGRMNTEAFF.

V and J are TRBV12-3 or TRBV12-4 and TRBJ1-4; 9 bases align to TRBD1. The CDR3 sequence is 15 residues long. V gave up 7 bases and J gave up 5 bases; unmatched junction bases: 8. The CDR3 loop reads CASTEEGTGNEKLFF. For the CDR3, the DNA is TGTGCCAGCACCGAAGAAGGGACAGGGAATGAAAAACTGTTTTTT.

This clonotype was counted between two and nine times. The gene calls are TRBV4-3 and TRBJ1-1; TRBD1 might be the D (5 bases). Germline CDR1 reads LGHNA; CDR2 reads YSLEER. The CDR3 spans 15 residues. Trimming shortened V by 1 base and J by 0 bases, and 9 bases separated the two germline ends. The CDR3 bases are TGCGCCAGCAGCCAAGTTCAGGGTCTGAACACTGAAGCTTTCTTT. As protein: CASSQVQGLNTEAFF.

The V gene is TRBV15, the J gene TRBJ1-1; D gene unclear. Per the germline V gene, CDR1 is LNHNV and CDR2 is YYDKDF (reference sequence). This CDR3 contains 15 residues. The V and J ends lost 0 bases and 0 bases respectively, with 8 bases between them. In nucleotides, the CDR3 is TGTGCCACCAGCAGAGAAATTGATTTGAACACTGAAGCTTTCTTT. Residues: CATSREIDLNTEAFF.

Ten or more counts support this clonotype. This rearrangement joins TRBV11-2 to TRBJ2-1, with D perhaps being TRBD1 or TRBD2 (5 bases each). The CDR3 loop spans 15 amino acids. The germline gives CDR1 SGHAT, CDR2 FQNNGV. V lost 5 bases and J 2 bases, leaving 13 bases between the germline ends. CDR3 amino acids: CASSDYGGTYNEQFF. The CDR3 coding sequence is TGTGCCAGCAGCGACTATGGGGGTACCTACAATGAGCAGTTCTTC.

V and J are TRBV2 and TRBJ2-1, with D unclear. Trimming removed 4 bases at V and 7 bases at J, with 8 bases between. The CDR3 is made up of 12 amino acids. Germline V gives CDR1 SNHLY, CDR2 FYNNEI. CDR3 sequence (DNA): TGTGCCAGCAGTGGTAAGAGGAATGAGCAGTTCTTC. Protein: CASSGKRNEQFF.

This sequence joins TRBV7-9 and TRBJ2-5; possibly TRBD2 for D (6 bases). The CDR3 totals 14 residues. CDR1 and CDR2 from the germline V gene are SEHNR and FQNEAQ (reference sequence). V shed 4 bases and J shed 4 bases, with 13 bases lying between them. CDR3 amino acids: CASSWRVSGETQYF. DNA for the CDR3: TGTGCCAGCAGCTGGAGGGTATCAGGAGAGACCCAGTACTTC.

The V and J genes are TRBV15 and TRBJ2-4; D unresolved. Germline CDR1 is LNHNV and CDR2 is YYDKDF (reference sequence). V dropped 5 bases and J dropped 1 base, with 9 bases sitting between them. This CDR3 spans 14 amino acids. CDR3 residues: CATSSEVAKNIQYF. The CDR3, as DNA: TGTGCCACCAGCTCTGAGGTGGCCAAAAACATTCAGTACTTC.

This clonotype was seen ten or more times. V usage is TRBV12-3 or TRBV12-4 and J usage is TRBJ1-6; D might be TRBD1 (6 bases). V was trimmed by 1 base and J by 7 bases, leaving 11 bases between them. The CDR3 is 15 residues long. The DNA for the CDR3 is TGTGCCAGCAGTTTAGGGGGGGCTTGGAATTCACCCCTCCACTTT. It codes for CASSLGGAWNSPLHF.

This clonotype was seen more than once but under ten times. This chain joins TRBV20-1 and TRBJ2-2; 7 positions agree with TRBD2. The germline gives CDR1 DFQATT, CDR2 SNEGSKA (reference sequence). The junction had 14 bases not matched to a gene; V was cut back by 0 bases and J by 4 bases. The CDR3 consists of 18 residues. In nucleotides, the CDR3 is TGCAGTGCTAGAGACCCCCGGTTGGCGGGGGATCCCACCGGGGAGCTGTTTTTT. As protein: CSARDPRLAGDPTGELFF.

As regards this clonotype: This may be a read error, as it is one base from a much larger clone. The genes are TRBV7-2 and TRBJ2-2, with D perhaps matching TRBD2 (5 bases). This CDR3 has 14 residues. Germline loops: CDR1 SGHTA, CDR2 FQGNSA. The CDR3 here is CASTLTRWAGELVF. The CDR3, as DNA: TGTGCCAGCACCCTAACTAGATGGGCCGGGGAGCTGGTTTTT.

The chain recombines TRBV2 with TRBJ1-5, with a possible D match to TRBD1 (6 bases). Per the germline V gene, CDR1 is SNHLY and CDR2 is FYNNEI. The CDR3 is 14 amino acids. Trimming left V 6 bases short and J 2 bases short, with 11 bases between. The CDR3, as DNA: TGTGCCAGCAGGCCCAGGGGCGGCAATCAGCCCCAGCATTTT. It encodes CASRPRGGNQPQHF.

The J gene is TRBJ2-7, the V gene TRBV5-1, with 8 nucleotides matching TRBD2. Germline CDR1 SGHRS, CDR2 YFSETQ. V dropped 4 bases and J dropped 2; count of bases not matched to a gene: 8. The CDR3 runs 15 residues. The CDR3 DNA follows: TGCGCCAGCAGCATAGAGACTAGCGAGACCTACGAGCAGTACTTC. Its translation is CASSIETSETYEQYF.

The sample holds one count of this clonotype. A read error may produce the germline difference seen at one junction end. The chain carries TRBV11-2 and TRBJ1-2, with 7 positions matching TRBD1. Germline CDR1 is SGHAT and CDR2 is FQNNGV. This CDR3 is 14 amino acids long. CDR3 in DNA: TGTGCCAGCAGCTTAGGGGGACAGCCTTTCAGCGACTCCTTC. This translates into CASSLGGQPFSDSF.

CDR3 nucleotide sequence: TGTGCCACCAGTGACCCCGGACTTGGTACGCAGTATTTT. Translation gives CATSDPGLGTQYF. V is TRBV24-1 and J is TRBJ2-3, with a possible D match to TRBD2 (5 bases). The germline V gene encodes CDR1 KGHDR and CDR2 SFDVKD. The CDR3 totals 13 residues. The germline V and J ends were trimmed by 4 bases and 8 bases, with 12 bases remaining between them.

This clonotype was observed a handful of times. The CDR3 loop is CASSPDGGGMNTEAFF. The CDR3 DNA follows: TGTGCCAGCAGCCCTGACGGAGGTGGCATGAACACTGAAGCTTTCTTT. The genes are TRBV7-3 and TRBJ1-1, with D unresolved. V lost 5 bases and J lost 0, with 16 bases in between. This CDR3 is 16 amino acids long. CDR1 and CDR2 from the germline V gene are SGHTA and FQGTGA.